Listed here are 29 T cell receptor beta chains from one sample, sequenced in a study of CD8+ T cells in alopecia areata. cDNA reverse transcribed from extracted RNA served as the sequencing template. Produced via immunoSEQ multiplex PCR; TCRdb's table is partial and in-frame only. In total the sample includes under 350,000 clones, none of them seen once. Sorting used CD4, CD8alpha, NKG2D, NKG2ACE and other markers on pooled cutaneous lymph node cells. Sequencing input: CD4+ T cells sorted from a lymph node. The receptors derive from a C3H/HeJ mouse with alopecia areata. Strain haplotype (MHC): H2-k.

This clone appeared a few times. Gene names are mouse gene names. The sequenced part of the CDR3 DNA is TGTGCCAGCGGTGGGGACAGGGAGAAGGGAAACACA. Protein: CASGGDREKGNT. The entire CDR3 is CASGGDREKGNTEVFF. The rearrangement uses TRBV13-2 and TRBJ1-1; 9 positions agree with TRBD1. The sequence runs out 4 residues before the end of the CDR3; the remainder is reconstructed from the germline J gene. The CDR3 covers 16 residues. V was clipped by 3 bases and J by 1 base; unmatched bases: 7. CDR1 is NNHNN, CDR2 SYGAGS, per germline (reference sequence).

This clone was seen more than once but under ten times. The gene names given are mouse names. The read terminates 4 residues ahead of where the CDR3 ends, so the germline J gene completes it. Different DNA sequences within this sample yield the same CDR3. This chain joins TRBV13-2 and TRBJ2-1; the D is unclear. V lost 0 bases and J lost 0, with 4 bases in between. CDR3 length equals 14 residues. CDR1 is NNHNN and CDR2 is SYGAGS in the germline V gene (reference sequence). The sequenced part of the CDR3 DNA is TGTGCCAGCGGTGATGCAGGTAACTATGCT. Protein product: CASGDAGNYA. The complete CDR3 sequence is CASGDAGNYAEQFF.

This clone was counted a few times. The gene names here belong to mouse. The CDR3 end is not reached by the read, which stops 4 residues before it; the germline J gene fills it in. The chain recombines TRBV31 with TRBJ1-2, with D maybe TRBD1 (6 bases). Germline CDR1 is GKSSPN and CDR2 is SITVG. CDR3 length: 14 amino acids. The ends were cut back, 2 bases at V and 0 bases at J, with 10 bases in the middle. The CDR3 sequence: CAWSTGSANSDYTF. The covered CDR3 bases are TGTGCCTGGAGTACAGGGTCTGCAAACTCC.

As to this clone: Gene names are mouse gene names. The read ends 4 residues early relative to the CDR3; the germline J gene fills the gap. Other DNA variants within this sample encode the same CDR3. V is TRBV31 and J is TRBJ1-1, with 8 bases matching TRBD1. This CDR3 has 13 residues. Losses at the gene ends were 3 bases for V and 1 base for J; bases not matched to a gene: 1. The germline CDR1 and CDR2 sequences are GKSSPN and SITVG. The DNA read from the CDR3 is TGTGCCTGGAGAGGGACAGGGAACACA. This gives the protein CAWRGTGNT. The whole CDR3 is CAWRGTGNTEVFF.

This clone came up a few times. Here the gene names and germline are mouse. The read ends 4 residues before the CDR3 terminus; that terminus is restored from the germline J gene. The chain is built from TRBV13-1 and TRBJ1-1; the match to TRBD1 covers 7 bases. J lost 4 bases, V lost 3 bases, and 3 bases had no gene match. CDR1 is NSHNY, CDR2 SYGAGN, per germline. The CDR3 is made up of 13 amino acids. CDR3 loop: CASSGGDSTEVFF. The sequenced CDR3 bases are TGTGCCAGCAGTGGTGGGGACAGCACA.

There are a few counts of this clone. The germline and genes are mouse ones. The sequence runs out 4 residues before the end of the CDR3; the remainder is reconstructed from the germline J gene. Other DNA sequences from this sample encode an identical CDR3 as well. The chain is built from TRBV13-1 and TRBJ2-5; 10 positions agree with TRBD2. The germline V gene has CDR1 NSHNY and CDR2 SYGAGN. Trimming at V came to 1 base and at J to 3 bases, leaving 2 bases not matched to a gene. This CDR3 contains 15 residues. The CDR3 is CASSDPTGGQDTQYF. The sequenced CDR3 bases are TGTGCCAGCAGTGATCCGACTGGGGGGCAAGAC.

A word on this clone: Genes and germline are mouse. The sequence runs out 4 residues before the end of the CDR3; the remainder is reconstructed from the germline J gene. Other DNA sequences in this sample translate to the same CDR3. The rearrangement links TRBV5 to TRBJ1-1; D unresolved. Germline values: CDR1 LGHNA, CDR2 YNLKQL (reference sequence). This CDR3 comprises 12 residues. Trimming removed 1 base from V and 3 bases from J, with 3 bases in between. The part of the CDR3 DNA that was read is TGTGCCAGCAGCCAAGGGGACACA. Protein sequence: CASSQGDT. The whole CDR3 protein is CASSQGDTEVFF.

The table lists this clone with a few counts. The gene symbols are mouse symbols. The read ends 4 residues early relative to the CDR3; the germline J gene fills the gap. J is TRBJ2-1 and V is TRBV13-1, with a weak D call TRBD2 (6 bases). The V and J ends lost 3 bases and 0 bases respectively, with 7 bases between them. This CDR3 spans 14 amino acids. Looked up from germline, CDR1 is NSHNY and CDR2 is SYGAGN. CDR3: CASSGDFNYAEQFF. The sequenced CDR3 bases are TGTGCCAGCAGTGGGGACTTTAACTATGCT.

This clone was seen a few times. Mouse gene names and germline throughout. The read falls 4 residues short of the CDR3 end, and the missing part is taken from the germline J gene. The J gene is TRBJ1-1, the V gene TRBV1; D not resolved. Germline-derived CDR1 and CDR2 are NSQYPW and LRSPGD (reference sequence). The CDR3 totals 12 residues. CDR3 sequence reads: CTCSADWGEVFF. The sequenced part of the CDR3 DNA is TGCACCTGCAGTGCAGATTGGGGA.

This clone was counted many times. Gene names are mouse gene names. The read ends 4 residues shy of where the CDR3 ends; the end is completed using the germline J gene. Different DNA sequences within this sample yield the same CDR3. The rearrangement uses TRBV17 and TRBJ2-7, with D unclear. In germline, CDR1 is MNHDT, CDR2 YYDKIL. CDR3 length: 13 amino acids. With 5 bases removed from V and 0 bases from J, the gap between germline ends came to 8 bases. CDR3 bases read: TGTGCTAGCAGTTCCAGGAGCTCCTAT. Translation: CASSSRSSY. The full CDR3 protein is CASSSRSSYEQYF.

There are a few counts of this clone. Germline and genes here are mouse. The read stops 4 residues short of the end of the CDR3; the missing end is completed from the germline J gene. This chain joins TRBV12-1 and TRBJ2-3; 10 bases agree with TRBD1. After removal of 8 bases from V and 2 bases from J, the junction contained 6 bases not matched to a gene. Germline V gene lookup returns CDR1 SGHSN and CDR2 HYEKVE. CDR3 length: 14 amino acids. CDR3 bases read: TGTGCCAACGGGACAGGGGTTCTTGCAGAA. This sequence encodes CANGTGVLAE. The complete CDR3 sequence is CANGTGVLAETLYF.

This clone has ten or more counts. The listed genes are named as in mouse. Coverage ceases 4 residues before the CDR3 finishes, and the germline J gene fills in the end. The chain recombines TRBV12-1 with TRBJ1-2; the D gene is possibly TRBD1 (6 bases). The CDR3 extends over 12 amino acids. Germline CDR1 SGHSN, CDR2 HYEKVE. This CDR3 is CASSLDRSDYTF. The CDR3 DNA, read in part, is TGTGCCAGCTCTCTCGACAGGTCC.

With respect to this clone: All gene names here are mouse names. The covered CDR3 bases are TGTGCTACTCCCAGCTATGCT. Translating it yields CATPSYA. The CDR3 reads in full as CATPSYAEQFF. The chain links TRBV29 to TRBJ2-1; D remains ambiguous. The CDR3 extends 4 residues past the end of the read, so its final part is completed from the germline J gene. In germline, CDR1 is MSHET, CDR2 SYDVDS. Deletions cut 10 bases from V and 3 bases from J, with 7 bases between. The CDR3 covers 11 residues.

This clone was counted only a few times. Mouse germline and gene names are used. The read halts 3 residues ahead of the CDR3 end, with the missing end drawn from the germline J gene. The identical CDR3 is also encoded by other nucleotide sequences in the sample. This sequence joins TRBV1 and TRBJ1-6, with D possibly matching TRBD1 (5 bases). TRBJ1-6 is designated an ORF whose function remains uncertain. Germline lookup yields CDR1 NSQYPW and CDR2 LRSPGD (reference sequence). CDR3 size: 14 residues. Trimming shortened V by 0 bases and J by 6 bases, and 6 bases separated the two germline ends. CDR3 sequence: CTCSADRVNSPLYF. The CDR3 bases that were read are TGCACCTGCAGTGCAGACAGGGTTAATTCGCCC.

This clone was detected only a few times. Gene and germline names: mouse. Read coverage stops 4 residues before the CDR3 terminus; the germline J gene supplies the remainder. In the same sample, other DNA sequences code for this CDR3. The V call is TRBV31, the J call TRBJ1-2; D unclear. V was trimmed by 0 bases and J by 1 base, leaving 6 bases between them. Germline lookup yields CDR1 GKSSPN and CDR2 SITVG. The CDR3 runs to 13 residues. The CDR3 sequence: CAWSLARNSDYTF. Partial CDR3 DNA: TGTGCCTGGAGTCTCGCCAGAAACTCC.

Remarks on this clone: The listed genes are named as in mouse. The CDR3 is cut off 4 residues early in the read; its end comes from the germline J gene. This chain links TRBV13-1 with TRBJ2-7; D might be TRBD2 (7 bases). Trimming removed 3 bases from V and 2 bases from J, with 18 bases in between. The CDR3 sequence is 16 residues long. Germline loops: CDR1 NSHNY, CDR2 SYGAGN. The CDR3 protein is CASSAPGGGGPYEQYF. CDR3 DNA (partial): TGTGCCAGCAGTGCCCCTGGGGGTGGGGGGCCCTAT.

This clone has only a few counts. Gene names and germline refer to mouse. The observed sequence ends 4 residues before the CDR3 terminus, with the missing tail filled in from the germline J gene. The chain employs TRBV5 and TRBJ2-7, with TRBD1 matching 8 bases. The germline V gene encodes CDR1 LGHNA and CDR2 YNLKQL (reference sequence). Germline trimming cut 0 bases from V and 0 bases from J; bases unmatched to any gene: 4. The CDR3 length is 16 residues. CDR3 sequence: CASSQERTGSSYEQYF. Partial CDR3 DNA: TGTGCCAGCAGCCAAGAAAGGACAGGGAGCTCCTAT.

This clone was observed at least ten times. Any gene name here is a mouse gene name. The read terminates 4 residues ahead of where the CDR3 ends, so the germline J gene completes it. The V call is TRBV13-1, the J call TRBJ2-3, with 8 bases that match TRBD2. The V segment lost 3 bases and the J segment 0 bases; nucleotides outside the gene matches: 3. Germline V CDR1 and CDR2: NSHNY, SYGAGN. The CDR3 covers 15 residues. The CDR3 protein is CASSVGLASAETLYF. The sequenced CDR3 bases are TGTGCCAGCAGTGTGGGACTGGCTAGTGCAGAA.

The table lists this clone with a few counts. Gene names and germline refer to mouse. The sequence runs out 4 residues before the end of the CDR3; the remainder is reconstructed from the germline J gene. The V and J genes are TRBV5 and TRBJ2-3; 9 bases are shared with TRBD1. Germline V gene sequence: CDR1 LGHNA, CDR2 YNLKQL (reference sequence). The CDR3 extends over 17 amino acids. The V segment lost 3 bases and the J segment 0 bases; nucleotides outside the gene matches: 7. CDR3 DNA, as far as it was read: TGTGCCAGCAGCCAGCACAGGGGGCAGGGTAGTGCAGAA. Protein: CASSQHRGQGSAE. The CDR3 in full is CASSQHRGQGSAETLYF.

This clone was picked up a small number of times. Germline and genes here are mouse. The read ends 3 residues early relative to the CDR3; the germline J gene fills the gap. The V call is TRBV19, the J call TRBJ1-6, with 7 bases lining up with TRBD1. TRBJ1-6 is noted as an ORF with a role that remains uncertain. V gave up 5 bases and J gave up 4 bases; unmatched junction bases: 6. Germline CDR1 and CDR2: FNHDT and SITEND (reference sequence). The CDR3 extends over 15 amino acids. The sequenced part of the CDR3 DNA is TGTGCCAGCAGCCCTAGACAGGGATATAATTCGCCC. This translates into CASSPRQGYNSP. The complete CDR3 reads CASSPRQGYNSPLYF.

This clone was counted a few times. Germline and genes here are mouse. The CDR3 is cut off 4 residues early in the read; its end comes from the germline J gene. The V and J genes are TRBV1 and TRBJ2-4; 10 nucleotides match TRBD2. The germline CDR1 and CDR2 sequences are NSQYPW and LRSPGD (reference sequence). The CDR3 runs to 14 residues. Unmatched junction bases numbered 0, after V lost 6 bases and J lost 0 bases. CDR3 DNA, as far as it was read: TGCACCTGCAGGACTGGGGGGAGTCAAAAC. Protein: CTCRTGGSQN. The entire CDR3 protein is CTCRTGGSQNTLYF. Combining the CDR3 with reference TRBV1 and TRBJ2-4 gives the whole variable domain VTLLEQNPRWRLVPRGQAVNLRCILKNSQYPWMSWYQQDLQKQLQWLFTLRSPGDKEVKSLPGADYLATRVTDTELRLQVANMSQGRTLYCTCRTGGSQNTLYFGAGTRLSVL.

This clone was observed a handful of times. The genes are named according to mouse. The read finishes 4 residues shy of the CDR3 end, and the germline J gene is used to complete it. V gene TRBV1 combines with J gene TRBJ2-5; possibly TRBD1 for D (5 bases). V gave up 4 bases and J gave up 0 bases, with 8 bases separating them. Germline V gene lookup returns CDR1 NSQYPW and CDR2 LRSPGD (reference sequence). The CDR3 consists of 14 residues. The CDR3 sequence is CTCSGQINQDTQYF. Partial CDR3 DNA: TGCACCTGCAGTGGACAGATTAACCAAGAC.

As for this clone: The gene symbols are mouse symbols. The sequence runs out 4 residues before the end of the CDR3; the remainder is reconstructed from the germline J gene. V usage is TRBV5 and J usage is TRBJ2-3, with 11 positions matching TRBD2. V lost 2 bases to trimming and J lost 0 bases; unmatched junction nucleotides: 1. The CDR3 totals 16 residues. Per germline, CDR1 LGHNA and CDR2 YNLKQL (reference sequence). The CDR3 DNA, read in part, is TGTGCCAGCAGCCAAAGACTGGGGGGGAGTGCAGAA. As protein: CASSQRLGGSAE. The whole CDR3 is CASSQRLGGSAETLYF.

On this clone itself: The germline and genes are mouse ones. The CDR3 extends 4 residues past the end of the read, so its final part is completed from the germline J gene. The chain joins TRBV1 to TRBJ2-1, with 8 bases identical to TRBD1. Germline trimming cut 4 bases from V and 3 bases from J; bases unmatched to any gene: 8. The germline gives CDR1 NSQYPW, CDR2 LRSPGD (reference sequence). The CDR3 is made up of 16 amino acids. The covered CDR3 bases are TGCACCTGCAGTGGCCAGGGGGCGCGAGCCTATGCT. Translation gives CTCSGQGARAYA. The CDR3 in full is CTCSGQGARAYAEQFF.

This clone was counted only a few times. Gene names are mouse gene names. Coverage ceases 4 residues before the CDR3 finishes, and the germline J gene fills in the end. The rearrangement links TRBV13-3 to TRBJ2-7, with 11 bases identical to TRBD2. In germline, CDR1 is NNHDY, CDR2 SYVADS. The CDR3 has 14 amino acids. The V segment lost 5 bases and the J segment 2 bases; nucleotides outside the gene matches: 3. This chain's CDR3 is CASRKTGGAYEQYF. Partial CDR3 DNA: TGTGCCAGCAGAAAGACTGGGGGGGCCTAT.

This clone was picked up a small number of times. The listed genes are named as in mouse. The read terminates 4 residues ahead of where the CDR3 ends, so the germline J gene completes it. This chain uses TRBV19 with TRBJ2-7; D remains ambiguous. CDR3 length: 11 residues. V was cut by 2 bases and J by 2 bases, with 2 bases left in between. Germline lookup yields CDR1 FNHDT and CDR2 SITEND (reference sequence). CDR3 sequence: CASSITYEQYF. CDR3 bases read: TGTGCCAGCAGTATCACCTAT.

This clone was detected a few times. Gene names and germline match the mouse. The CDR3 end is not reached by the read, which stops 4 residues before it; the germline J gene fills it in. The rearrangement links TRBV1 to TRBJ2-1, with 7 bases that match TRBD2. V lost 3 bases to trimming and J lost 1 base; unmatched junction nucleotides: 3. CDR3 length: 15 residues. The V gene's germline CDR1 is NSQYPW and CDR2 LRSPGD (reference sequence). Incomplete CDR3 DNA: TGCACCTGCAGTGCGAAACTGGGGAACTATGCT. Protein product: CTCSAKLGNYA. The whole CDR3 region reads CTCSAKLGNYAEQFF.

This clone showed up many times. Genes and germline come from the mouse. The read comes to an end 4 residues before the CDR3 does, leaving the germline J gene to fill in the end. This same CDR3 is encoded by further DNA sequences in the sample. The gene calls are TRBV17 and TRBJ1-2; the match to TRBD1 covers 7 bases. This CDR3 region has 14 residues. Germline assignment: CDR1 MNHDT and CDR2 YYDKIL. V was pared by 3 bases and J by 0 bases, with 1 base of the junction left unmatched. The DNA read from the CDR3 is TGTGCTAGCAGTAGGACAGGGTCAAACTCC. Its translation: CASSRTGSNS. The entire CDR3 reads CASSRTGSNSDYTF.

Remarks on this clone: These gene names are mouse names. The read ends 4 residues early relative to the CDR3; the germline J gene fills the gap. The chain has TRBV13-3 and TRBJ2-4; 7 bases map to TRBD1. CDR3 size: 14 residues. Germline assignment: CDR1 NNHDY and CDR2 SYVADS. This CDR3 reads CASSDLGQKNTLYF. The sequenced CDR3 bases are TGTGCCAGCAGTGACCTGGGACAGAAAAAC.